What follows are 4 T cell receptor beta chains derived from one specimen sequenced in a study of T cell changes during pregnancy in multiple sclerosis. TCRdb keeps only in-frame clones here, not all; method: immunoSEQ multiplex PCR. The sample contains around 39,000 clones, nearly 90% of which appear only once. Specimen: CD8+ T cells from peripheral blood mononuclear cells, collected in the first trimester of pregnancy. All receptors derive from a female donor with multiple sclerosis, enrolled in a pregnancy study.

J is TRBJ1-1 and V is TRBV15, with no clear D. Trimming shortened V by 1 base and J by 7 bases, and 13 bases separated the two germline ends. The CDR3 spans 14 residues. Germline V CDR1 and CDR2: LNHNV, YYDKDF (reference sequence). As DNA, the CDR3 is TGTGCCACCAGCAGAGCGGGATCGGGTTTTGAAGCTTTCTTT. This sequence encodes CATSRAGSGFEAFF.

The CDR3 reads CASSQVSRGETQYF. The CDR3 DNA reads TGCGCCAGCAGCCAAGTTTCTCGGGGGGAGACCCAGTACTTC. The gene calls are TRBV4-1 and TRBJ2-5; TRBD2 is a possible D gene (6 bases). This CDR3 is built from 14 residues. Germline V lookup: CDR1 MGHRA, CDR2 YSYEKL. Deletions cut 1 base from V and 5 bases from J, with 11 bases between.

This clone was detected once. The V call is TRBV14, the J call TRBJ2-5; D is perhaps TRBD1 (5 bases). CDR1 is SGHDN and CDR2 is FVKESK in the germline V gene. Trimming cost V 0 bases and J 5 bases, with 10 bases left between them. The CDR3 contains 14 residues. CDR3 DNA sequence: TGTGCCAGCAGCCAAGAGGGGCCGAGGGAGACCCAGTACTTC. Its translation is CASSQEGPRETQYF.

The chain employs TRBV4-3 and TRBJ2-2, with D maybe TRBD1 (5 bases). From germline, CDR1 is LGHNA and CDR2 YSLEER. The germline V and J ends were trimmed by 2 bases and 5 bases, with 9 bases remaining between them. This CDR3 comprises 14 residues. CDR3 nucleotides: TGCGCCAGCAGCCAATACCAGGGAACCGGGGAGCTGTTTTTT. Encoded protein: CASSQYQGTGELFF.